These T cell receptor beta chains were read from a single sample in a study of blood T cell repertoires in COVID-19. Profiled with immunoSEQ multiplex PCR; TCRdb holds only in-frame clones, not every one. The sample has 470,000 or so clones; roughly 85% are singletons. Sequencing was performed on peripheral blood. All receptors come from a human donor in a cohort sampled during active COVID-19. Each CDR3 is given without its conserved first and last residue. Each record gives: D gene, V gene, CDR3 protein. A D gene is named only where the DNA matches it firmly.

d_gene: NA
v_gene: TRBV7-9
CDR3aa: ASSLAGSVGDIRPLH

d_gene: TRBD2
v_gene: TRBV13
CDR3aa: ASSIAGGPSEQF

d_gene: NA
v_gene: TRBV19
CDR3aa: ASSRTGYRSRDYGYT

d_gene: TRBD2
v_gene: TRBV28
CDR3aa: ASSLSGSRVEQY

d_gene: TRBD1
v_gene: TRBV11-2
CDR3aa: ASSSIGTGGTEHGYT

d_gene: TRBD1
v_gene: TRBV7-2
CDR3aa: ASNRQGQETQY

d_gene: NA
v_gene: TRBV11-3
CDR3aa: ASSLGPELGQF

d_gene: TRBD2
v_gene: TRBV4-2
CDR3aa: ASSQSGRASYNEQF

d_gene: TRBD1
v_gene: TRBV5-1
CDR3aa: ASSFPGTGYEQY

d_gene: NA
v_gene: TRBV9
CDR3aa: ASSVGHNQPQH

d_gene: NA
v_gene: TRBV6-5
CDR3aa: ASSLFFSTDTQY

d_gene: TRBD1
v_gene: TRBV7-8
CDR3aa: ASSLDRQGEYEQY

d_gene: NA
v_gene: TRBV9
CDR3aa: ASTLFLTANTGELF

d_gene: TRBD2
v_gene: TRBV10-3
CDR3aa: AIRGSATDTQY

d_gene: NA
v_gene: TRBV5-1
CDR3aa: ASSLNSNTGELF

d_gene: TRBD1
v_gene: TRBV18
CDR3aa: ASSLQGAQGTDTQY

d_gene: TRBD1
v_gene: TRBV28
CDR3aa: ASRGGTDINYGYT

d_gene: NA
v_gene: TRBV6-5
CDR3aa: ASSPDSNQPQH

d_gene: NA
v_gene: TRBV10-3
CDR3aa: AISLTGPYTDTQY

d_gene: NA
v_gene: TRBV6-5
CDR3aa: ASRQAQGGTEAF

d_gene: NA
v_gene: TRBV30
CDR3aa: AWSVGDYGYT

d_gene: TRBD1
v_gene: TRBV7-2
CDR3aa: ASSGQTGGNGYT

d_gene: TRBD1
v_gene: TRBV6-1
CDR3aa: ASSDPGGGNTGELF

d_gene: TRBD2
v_gene: TRBV7-2
CDR3aa: ASSLKAGGTSGRSYEQY

d_gene: NA
v_gene: TRBV7-2
CDR3aa: ASSPFAGSDTGELF

d_gene: NA
v_gene: TRBV11-2
CDR3aa: ASSPGQSFSYEQY

d_gene: NA
v_gene: TRBV4-1
CDR3aa: ASSPSGSYNEQF

d_gene: TRBD1
v_gene: TRBV7-2
CDR3aa: ASSPGTELGYT

d_gene: NA
v_gene: TRBV25-1
CDR3aa: ASSTNPQGPQETQY

d_gene: TRBD1
v_gene: TRBV2
CDR3aa: ASSLGQGRTDTQY

d_gene: NA
v_gene: TRBV7-8
CDR3aa: ASSLARGTLGAQH

d_gene: NA
v_gene: TRBV7-8
CDR3aa: ASSLEGRATYEQY

d_gene: TRBD1
v_gene: TRBV5-6
CDR3aa: ASSLTGVDYGYT

d_gene: TRBD1
v_gene: TRBV14
CDR3aa: ASSPPGQGTIYGYT

d_gene: NA
v_gene: TRBV27
CDR3aa: ASSFELAAGTQY

d_gene: NA
v_gene: TRBV5-3
CDR3aa: ARKDQNRDGYT

d_gene: NA
v_gene: TRBV6-2/TRBV6-3
CDR3aa: ATSPQGSSYEQY

d_gene: TRBD1
v_gene: TRBV5-1
CDR3aa: ASSTGAQETQY

d_gene: TRBD1
v_gene: TRBV28
CDR3aa: ASSTDRGQSPLH

d_gene: TRBD1
v_gene: TRBV4-3
CDR3aa: ASSQGLTGGGDTIY

d_gene: TRBD1
v_gene: TRBV30
CDR3aa: AWRADRVAYNSPLH